The 20 T cell receptor beta chains reported below all come from one sample, sequenced in a study of Ad26.COV2.S vaccination and SARS-CoV-2 variants (dated by TCRdb to the early 2020s). The library was made by the immunoSEQ multiplex PCR assay. This is the immuneACCESS table as TCRdb keeps it, with only in-frame sequences that have V and J called. A part of the clones is gone; compared with another copy, unresolved V genes explain less than half, and the rest is unexplained. For this sample the table gives about 460,000 clones, of which 80% to 90% were detected only once. The top ten clonotypes cover 1.7% of the sample. Taken with the paper, the label for treatment or condition translates to: roughly 20 received Ad26.COV2.S at low or high dose, single or two shots; several received placebo; per-sample allocation not given. Repertoires of vaccine and placebo recipients were sequenced from samples taken on day 63 after the first injection.

The material was peripheral blood, obtained in a trial of Ad26.COV2.S vaccine versus placebo. The receptors here all came from a person between 18 and 65 years old who received the Ad26.COV2.S COVID-19 vaccine or a placebo.

V is TRBV7-2 and J is TRBJ2-3; TRBD2 agrees at 14 bases. The CDR3 is 16 residues long. Trimming cost V 4 bases and J 7 bases; bases outside gene matches: 7. The germline CDR1 and CDR2 sequences are SGHTA and FQGNSA. Written as DNA, the CDR3 is TGTGCCAGCAGCTCCGGGACTAGCGGGAGTATTAATACGCAGTATTTT. It codes for CASSSGTSGSINTQYF.

This clone was observed a single time. The chain employs TRBV4-3 and TRBJ1-1, with D hard to call. CDR3 length: 14 residues. The V end was cut by 4 bases, the J end by 7 bases, with 16 bases between. Germline-derived CDR1 and CDR2 are LGHNA and YSLEER. CDR3 residues: CASSLTFGSSEAFF. Written as DNA, the CDR3 is TGCGCCAGCAGCCTCACGTTTGGGTCGAGTGAAGCTTTCTTT.

This chain connects TRBV4-1 to TRBJ1-5, with TRBD1 identical over 7 bases. CDR1 is MGHRA and CDR2 is YSYEKL in the germline V gene. Trimming took 0 bases from V and 2 from J; bases not matched to a gene: 4. This CDR3 is 16 amino acids long. The CDR3 sequence is CASSQDRDSRNQPQHF. The CDR3 DNA is TGCGCCAGCAGCCAAGATAGGGACAGCCGCAATCAGCCCCAGCATTTT.

The V and J genes are TRBV15 and TRBJ2-1, with TRBD1 matching 7 bases. The germline gives CDR1 LNHNV, CDR2 YYDKDF (reference sequence). The trim removed 4 bases at V and 6 bases at J, leaving 3 bases unmatched. The CDR3 extends over 13 amino acids. The CDR3 DNA sequence: TGTGCCACCAGCAAGGGACAGTTCAATGAGCAGTTCTTC. As protein: CATSKGQFNEQFF.

The rearrangement uses TRBV5-6 and TRBJ1-6, with D possibly being TRBD1 (6 bases). Germline V gives CDR1 SGHDT, CDR2 YYEEEE. The length of the CDR3 is 19 residues. The V gene lost 1 base and the J gene lost 5 bases, with 22 bases spanning the gap. The CDR3 reads CASSLYLGQQLSNNSPLHF. The CDR3 DNA is TGTGCCAGCAGCTTGTATTTGGGACAACAACTAAGTAATAATTCACCCCTCCACTTT.

The chain employs TRBV28 and TRBJ2-3, with D tentatively TRBD2 (5 bases). The CDR3 has 12 amino acids. The V gene lost 8 bases and the J gene lost 5 bases, with 11 bases spanning the gap. CDR1 and CDR2 from the germline V gene are MDHEN and SYDVKM. DNA for the CDR3: TGTGCCAGCGGGAGAACCGGAGATACGCAGTATTTT. Its translation is CASGRTGDTQYF.

This chain links TRBV9 with TRBJ1-2; 8 bases fit TRBD1. The CDR3 totals 15 residues. In germline, CDR1 is SGDLS, CDR2 YYNGEE. J was trimmed by 6 bases and V by 4 bases; bases with no gene match: 11. The CDR3 DNA reads TGTGCCAGCAGCCCACTACGGACAGGGCTAAATGGCTACACCTTC. Translation: CASSPLRTGLNGYTF.

The chain joins TRBV9 to TRBJ2-1; 7 bases are shared with TRBD2. V shed 2 bases and J 5 bases; nucleotides not matched to a gene: 7. Germline CDR1 and CDR2: SGDLS and YYNGEE. This CDR3 contains 15 residues. The CDR3 DNA reads TGTGCCAGCAGCGTTTGGGGGAGGGCCGACAATGAGCAGTTCTTC. It codes for CASSVWGRADNEQFF.

The chain is built from TRBV5-1 and TRBJ1-4, with D unclear. Germline CDR1 is SGHRS and CDR2 is YFSETQ. Trimming removed 4 bases at V and 4 bases at J, with 14 bases between. CDR3 length: 15 amino acids. The CDR3 DNA is TGCGCCAGCAGCCCGGCTGGACGGCTTAATGAAAAACTGTTTTTT. Amino acids: CASSPAGRLNEKLFF.

The rearrangement links TRBV7-8 to TRBJ2-1; D possibly matches TRBD1 or TRBD2 (5 bases each). The CDR3 is 15 residues long. Per germline, CDR1 SGHVS and CDR2 FQNEAQ. V was clipped by 5 bases and J by 8 bases, with 19 bases between them. CDR3 sequence: CASSTDLVGTDEQFF. DNA of the CDR3: TGTGCCAGCAGCACCGACCTGGTGGGGACCGATGAGCAGTTCTTC.

The sample holds a few counts of this clone. The chain is built from TRBV28 and TRBJ1-5; D is perhaps TRBD1 (6 bases). The V end was cut by 5 bases, the J end by 0 bases, with 11 bases between. From germline, CDR1 is MDHEN and CDR2 SYDVKM. The CDR3 length is 15 residues. This CDR3 is CASSPRGASNQPQHF. In nucleotides, the CDR3 is TGTGCCAGCAGTCCCAGGGGCGCTAGCAATCAGCCCCAGCATTTT.

This clone was found once. The V and J genes are TRBV15 and TRBJ2-6; TRBD1 is a possible D gene (5 bases). The CDR3 is 15 amino acids. Germline V gives CDR1 LNHNV, CDR2 YYDKDF (reference sequence). Between the trimmed V and J ends, which lost 1 base and 1 base, there was a span of 5 bases. CDR3 loop: CATSRAGSGANVLTF. CDR3 coding DNA: TGTGCCACCAGCAGAGCAGGGTCTGGGGCCAACGTCCTGACTTTC.

The chain joins TRBV25-1 to TRBJ1-2, with a tentative D call TRBD1 (6 bases). V was trimmed by 1 base and J by 7 bases, leaving 13 bases between them. This CDR3 has 14 amino acids. The germline V gene has CDR1 MGHDK and CDR2 SYGVNS. CDR3 sequence (DNA): TGTGCCAGCAGTGAATCTTTGGGGGCCAGTGGCTACACCTTC. Protein sequence: CASSESLGASGYTF.

The genes are TRBV10-2 and TRBJ2-3; 9 nucleotides align to TRBD1. Germline trimming cut 6 bases from V and 2 bases from J; bases unmatched to any gene: 3. Germline lookup yields CDR1 WSHSY and CDR2 SAAADI. This CDR3 has 14 residues. The CDR3 is CASRRTGATDTQYF. The CDR3 DNA reads TGCGCCAGCAGGCGGACAGGGGCCACAGATACGCAGTATTTT.

The chain couples TRBV19 to TRBJ1-2, with a possible D match to TRBD1 (5 bases). Germline-derived CDR1 and CDR2 are LNHDA and SQIVND (reference sequence). The CDR3 is 15 residues long. Trimming took 3 bases from V and 3 from J, leaving 14 bases between them. CDR3 coding DNA: TGTGCCAGTAGTATTCCGGGACGAATGGACTATGGCTACACCTTC. It is translated as CASSIPGRMDYGYTF.

The chain links TRBV7-9 to TRBJ2-1; TRBD2 matches at 10 bases. The CDR3 totals 16 residues. The V segment lost 3 bases and the J segment 5 bases; nucleotides outside the gene matches: 7. The germline CDR1 and CDR2 sequences are SEHNR and FQNEAQ (reference sequence). The CDR3 DNA follows: TGTGCCAGCAGCTTGACGATTAGCGGGAGGCACAATGAGCAGTTCTTC. It specifies CASSLTISGRHNEQFF.

This chain links TRBV5-1 with TRBJ1-3; 7 nucleotides align to TRBD1. The CDR3 is made up of 14 amino acids. Per the germline V gene, CDR1 is SGHRS and CDR2 is YFSETQ. Trimming at V came to 0 bases and at J to 4 bases, leaving 1 base not matched to a gene. The CDR3 coding sequence is TGCGCCAGCAGCTTGGAAGGGGGCGGAAACACCATATATTTT. It codes for CASSLEGGGNTIYF.

This chain joins TRBV5-1 and TRBJ2-5; 9 bases align to TRBD1. The CDR3 consists of 14 residues. Looked up from germline, CDR1 is SGHRS and CDR2 is YFSETQ. The trim removed 4 bases at V and 6 bases at J, leaving 7 bases unmatched. This chain's CDR3 is CASSQRQGGKTQYF. The DNA for the CDR3 is TGCGCCAGCAGCCAGCGACAGGGGGGAAAGACCCAGTACTTC.

V is TRBV6-1 and J is TRBJ2-5, with D unresolved. This CDR3 has 13 amino acids. V was cut by 2 bases and J by 2 bases, with 6 bases left in between. From germline, CDR1 is MNHNS and CDR2 SASEGT. CDR3 sequence (DNA): TGTGCCAGCAGTGAACCTATACAAGAGACCCAGTACTTC. The encoded protein is CASSEPIQETQYF.

The gene calls are TRBV6-1 and TRBJ2-5; D is perhaps TRBD2 (5 bases). Germline CDR1 and CDR2: MNHNS and SASEGT. Trimming pared 2 bases from V and 2 bases from J, leaving 12 bases between. The CDR3 is 15 residues long. This CDR3 reads CASSESSWRQETQYF. CDR3 nucleotide sequence: TGTGCCAGCAGTGAAAGTTCCTGGAGGCAAGAGACCCAGTACTTC.